Shown below are 2 T cell receptor beta chains from a single sample sequenced in a study of shared clonotypes between healthy human individuals. CD8 cells regarded as naive lacked CD45RO, were positively chosen for CCR7, and omitted terminally differentiated effector memory CD45RA+ cells. TCRdb's table, derived via immunoSEQ multiplex PCR, lists solely in-frame clones and lacks some. The sample includes fewer than 800,000 clones, 92% seen only once; the top ten take about 24%. Material: naive CD8+ T cells sorted from blood. Receptor source: a man aged 30 to 45 in good health.

J is TRBJ2-3 and V is TRBV7-6; 12 bases are a match to TRBD2. Germline V CDR1 and CDR2: SGHVS, FNYEAQ. CDR3 size: 18 residues. Unmatched junction bases numbered 10, after V lost 1 base and J lost 5 bases. The CDR3 coding sequence is TGTGCCAGCAGCTTAGAACCGGCTAGCGGGAGGGTGGAAGATACGCAGTATTTT. This gives the protein CASSLEPASGRVEDTQYF.

This rearrangement joins TRBV4-1 to TRBJ2-1; D is unclear. Germline V lookup: CDR1 MGHRA, CDR2 YSYEKL. With 0 bases removed from V and 8 bases from J, the gap between germline ends came to 8 bases. The CDR3 has 13 amino acids. The CDR3 loop reads CASSQDLQHEQFF. CDR3 coding DNA: TGCGCCAGCAGCCAAGATCTTCAACATGAGCAGTTCTTC.